This T cell receptor (beta chain) was sequenced for a study of T-cell memory formation after mild COVID-19. TCRdb passed the 5' RACE reads through MiXCR, listing each CDR3 protein once. Here the sample spans 450,000 to 700,000 distinct CDR3 sequences, more than 15% being singletons. Trimming cost V 7 bases and J 9 bases, with 16 bases left between them. The length of the CDR3 is 13 residues. The sample comprised PBMCs or a T cell subset sorted from them (not recorded which). This clonotype originated in an adult woman who had mild COVID-19 (a few samples of this study predate the infection). Cell type and time point are not known. The rearrangement uses TRBV12-3 or TRBV12-4 and TRBJ2-1, with D perhaps TRBD1 or TRBD2 (5 bases each). CDR3 residues: CASNRGVGTEQFF. The CDR3 DNA reads as TGTGCCAGCAACCGCGGTGTAGGGACTGAGCAGTTCTTC.